These T cell receptor beta chains were read from a single sample in a study of T-cell reconstitution after alpha-beta-depleted transplantation in children. TCRdb re-analysed the PCR reads in MiXCR, keeping a single row per CDR3 protein. The sample holds some 200,000 distinct CDR3 sequences, roughly 8.1% seen once. Sequences were derived from PBMCs, mostly from graft donor cells, sampled 360 days after TCRalphabeta/CD19-depleted stem cell transplant. These receptors originate from a male patient aged 2-9 years who had a stem cell transplant for acute myeloid leukemia, so the T cells may come from the graft donor. CDR3s include the opening cysteine and the closing phenylalanine or tryptophan. A D gene is named only where the DNA matches it firmly. Size is omitted from some rows. Given values are once, few, many or a class for expanded clones.

D: TRBD2
V: TRBV7-2
size: -
J: TRBJ2-1
DNA: TGTGCCAGCAGCTTAGCGCTTCTGGGGGGGGATGAGCAGTTCTTC
CDR3: CASSLALLGGDEQFF

D: TRBD1
V: TRBV7-6
size: many
J: TRBJ2-1
DNA: TGTGCCAGCAGCTTAGCAGGGACAGTCAATGAGCAGTTCTTC
CDR3: CASSLAGTVNEQFF

D: TRBD1
V: TRBV12-3/TRBV12-4
size: many
J: TRBJ1-1
DNA: TGTGCCAGCATGCCGGGACAGGGGAACACTGAAGCTTTCTTT
CDR3: CASMPGQGNTEAFF

D: -
V: TRBV4-3
size: -
J: TRBJ1-1
DNA: TGCGCCAGCAGCCAAGATATGGAGGCCGTTGAAGCTTTCTTT
CDR3: CASSQDMEAVEAFF

D: -
V: TRBV27
size: -
J: TRBJ1-1
DNA: TGTGCCAGCAACCGGGGCGGGTTGAACACTGAAGCTTTCTTT
CDR3: CASNRGGLNTEAFF

D: TRBD1
V: TRBV12-3/TRBV12-4
size: many
J: TRBJ2-5
DNA: TGTGCCAGCAGTCCCTGGGACAGCCAAGAGACCCAGTACTTC
CDR3: CASSPWDSQETQYF

D: TRBD2
V: TRBV18
size: many
J: TRBJ2-5
DNA: TGTGCCAGCTCACCACTGAGCGGGGACCTCCAAGAGACCCAGTACTTC
CDR3: CASSPLSGDLQETQYF

D: TRBD1
V: TRBV4-1
size: -
J: TRBJ1-2
DNA: TGCGCCAGCAGCGAAAGGGACAGTCGATTTGGCTACACCTTC
CDR3: CASSERDSRFGYTF

D: -
V: TRBV5-1
size: few
J: TRBJ1-1
DNA: TGCGCCAGCAGCCTTCACCCAGGGTGTGGGACTGAAGCTTTCTTT
CDR3: CASSLHPGCGTEAFF

D: -
V: TRBV5-1
size: few
J: TRBJ2-3
DNA: TGCGCCAGCAGCCTCGTCGGGACAACATACTACACAGATACGCAGTATTTT
CDR3: CASSLVGTTYYTDTQYF

D: -
V: TRBV29-1
size: many
J: TRBJ2-1
DNA: TGCAGCGTTGTTTTCGGGGGGCGGCCCTACAATGAGCAGTTCTTC
CDR3: CSVVFGGRPYNEQFF

D: -
V: TRBV3-1
size: -
J: TRBJ2-3
DNA: TGTGCCAGCAGCCCCGGCCTATCGGCAGATACGCAGTATTTT
CDR3: CASSPGLSADTQYF

D: TRBD2
V: TRBV4-3
size: -
J: TRBJ2-1
DNA: TGCGCCAGCAGCCAAGATCAAGGGAGGGCTAGCGGTTACAATGAGCAGTTCTTC
CDR3: CASSQDQGRASGYNEQFF

D: -
V: TRBV6-1
size: -
J: TRBJ2-5
DNA: TGTGCCAGCAGTCGGCCATTCCACGGGGAGACCCAGTACTTC
CDR3: CASSRPFHGETQYF

D: TRBD2
V: TRBV4-3
size: many
J: TRBJ2-1
DNA: TGCGCCAGCAGCCGGACTAGTTTCTCCTACAATGAGCAGTTCTTC
CDR3: CASSRTSFSYNEQFF

D: -
V: TRBV20-1
size: many
J: TRBJ2-2
DNA: TGCAGTGCTAGTCCCACGGGACGGAGAAACACCGGGGAGCTGTTTTTT
CDR3: CSASPTGRRNTGELFF

D: TRBD2
V: TRBV7-2
size: -
J: TRBJ2-7
DNA: TGTGCCAGCAGCTTATGGGAGGGGCAAGGCTACGAGCAGTACTTC
CDR3: CASSLWEGQGYEQYF

D: TRBD1
V: TRBV5-1
size: many
J: TRBJ1-4
DNA: TGCGCCAGCAGCGAGGGACAGACGCCTCGTGAAAAACTGTTTTTT
CDR3: CASSEGQTPREKLFF

D: TRBD1
V: TRBV10-3
size: -
J: TRBJ2-1
DNA: TGTGCCATCTGTCCTCACTCCACAGGGGGACATTACAATGAGCAGTTCTTC
CDR3: CAICPHSTGGHYNEQFF

D: -
V: TRBV29-1
size: many
J: TRBJ2-1
DNA: TGCAGCGTTGAAGCCCTAGGGGGCTCCTACAATGAGCAGTTCTTC
CDR3: CSVEALGGSYNEQFF

D: -
V: TRBV5-5
size: few
J: TRBJ2-5
DNA: TGTGCCAGCAGTAACGGAGGGGAAGAGACCCAGTACTTC
CDR3: CASSNGGEETQYF

D: -
V: TRBV24-1
size: -
J: TRBJ1-5
DNA: TGTGCCACCAGTGATTTGCGGGGATTCAATCAGCCCCAGCATTTT
CDR3: CATSDLRGFNQPQHF

D: TRBD1
V: TRBV29-1
size: few
J: TRBJ2-2
DNA: TGCAGCGCGCCCGAACAGGGGACGACCGGGGAGCTGTTTTTT
CDR3: CSAPEQGTTGELFF

D: -
V: TRBV6-6
size: many
J: TRBJ2-2
DNA: TGTGCCAGCAGACTGGTTAACACCGGGGAGCTGTTTTTT
CDR3: CASRLVNTGELFF

D: TRBD2
V: TRBV9
size: few
J: TRBJ2-7
DNA: TGTGCCAGCAGCCCCCCCGGGCTAGCGGGATCCTACGAGCAGTACTTC
CDR3: CASSPPGLAGSYEQYF

D: -
V: TRBV3-1
size: many
J: TRBJ1-3
DNA: TGTGCCAGCAGCCAGGGGGCCGGGGTAGACTCTGGAAACACCATATATTTT
CDR3: CASSQGAGVDSGNTIYF

D: TRBD1
V: TRBV12-3/TRBV12-4
size: many
J: TRBJ2-2
DNA: TGTGCCAGCAGTACCACAGGGGCCGGGGAGCTGTTTTTT
CDR3: CASSTTGAGELFF

D: -
V: TRBV5-1
size: many
J: TRBJ2-1
DNA: TGCGCCAGCAGCTTGGGAGGGTCCGTCTTTGTTAATGAGCAGTTCTTC
CDR3: CASSLGGSVFVNEQFF

D: -
V: TRBV12-3/TRBV12-4
size: few
J: TRBJ1-5
DNA: TGTGCCAGCAGTTTTGTACCCAGCCATCAGCCCCAGCATTTT
CDR3: CASSFVPSHQPQHF

D: -
V: TRBV12-5
size: few
J: TRBJ1-4
DNA: TGTGCTAGTGGTCTCAGAGGGGCCCTGACTGCAACTAATGAAAAACTGTTTTTT
CDR3: CASGLRGALTATNEKLFF

D: TRBD1
V: TRBV5-1
size: many
J: TRBJ1-1
DNA: TGCGCCAGCAGCTTGGCGACAGGGGGCATGAACACTGAAGCTTTCTTT
CDR3: CASSLATGGMNTEAFF

D: TRBD2
V: TRBV6-2/TRBV6-3
size: many
J: TRBJ2-1
DNA: TGTGCCAGCACCAGTAGAGGGCTAGCGGGGGGCAATGAGCAGTTCTTC
CDR3: CASTSRGLAGGNEQFF

D: -
V: TRBV4-3
size: few
J: TRBJ2-2
DNA: TGCGCCAGCAGCCGTGGACACCCGAACACCGGGGAGCTGTTTTTT
CDR3: CASSRGHPNTGELFF

D: TRBD2
V: TRBV6-1
size: once
J: TRBJ2-5
DNA: TGTGCCAGCAGAAGACTAGCGATCCAAGAGGCCCAGTACTTC
CDR3: CASRRLAIQEAQYF

D: TRBD2
V: TRBV28
size: once
J: TRBJ2-7
DNA: TGTGCCAGCAGTTTGGGCGGGAGGGGAGAAGAGCAGTACTTC
CDR3: CASSLGGRGEEQYF

D: -
V: TRBV25-1
size: many
J: TRBJ2-1
DNA: TGTGCCAGCAGTGAACAGGGAGATGAGCAGTTCTTC
CDR3: CASSEQGDEQFF

D: -
V: TRBV5-6
size: many
J: TRBJ2-3
DNA: TGTGCCAGCAGCTTTGGTACCAGCACAGATACGCAGTATTTT
CDR3: CASSFGTSTDTQYF

D: TRBD2
V: TRBV11-3
size: -
J: TRBJ2-3
DNA: TGTGCCAGCAGCTTAGTTCCGGGAGGGGATACGCAGTATTTT
CDR3: CASSLVPGGDTQYF

D: -
V: TRBV12-5
size: many
J: TRBJ2-7
DNA: TGTGCTAGTGGTTTGGAGGTGGGAGTGTACGAGCAGTACTTC
CDR3: CASGLEVGVYEQYF

D: -
V: TRBV20-1
size: few
J: TRBJ1-3
DNA: TGCAGTGCTAGAGATCCGGTCTCTGGAAACACCATATATTTT
CDR3: CSARDPVSGNTIYF

D: -
V: TRBV24-1
size: many
J: TRBJ1-1
DNA: TGTGCCACCAGTGATCCCGGACACTTAAACACTGAAGCTTTCTTT
CDR3: CATSDPGHLNTEAFF

D: -
V: TRBV29-1
size: few
J: TRBJ2-5
DNA: TGCAGCGCCGACGAGGGGCGGCAGACCCAGTACTTC
CDR3: CSADEGRQTQYF

D: -
V: TRBV29-1
size: many
J: TRBJ2-2
DNA: TGCAGCGTTGTTCGGGTCTCCGGGGAGCTGTTTTTT
CDR3: CSVVRVSGELFF

D: -
V: TRBV18
size: -
J: TRBJ2-5
DNA: TGTGCCAGCTCCTGGACAGAAGAAGAGACCCAGTACTTC
CDR3: CASSWTEEETQYF

D: TRBD1
V: TRBV7-8
size: -
J: TRBJ2-7
DNA: TGTGCCAGCAGCTTATTTTGGGACAGGGTCCCTATCGAGCAGTACTTC
CDR3: CASSLFWDRVPIEQYF

D: -
V: TRBV10-2
size: many
J: TRBJ1-2
DNA: TGCGCCAGCAGTGATGTTGGCCGGGGCTTCTATGGCTACACCTTC
CDR3: CASSDVGRGFYGYTF

D: -
V: TRBV12-3/TRBV12-4
size: -
J: TRBJ2-5
DNA: TGTGCCAGCAGTCGTCCGGGACTCCAAGAGACCCAGTACTTC
CDR3: CASSRPGLQETQYF

D: -
V: TRBV6-6
size: many
J: TRBJ2-2
DNA: TGTGCCAGCAGACCTGGTGCCGGGGAGCTGTTTTTT
CDR3: CASRPGAGELFF

D: -
V: TRBV29-1
size: many
J: TRBJ2-4
DNA: TGCAGCGTTGAGTTTGAGGGGAACATTCAGTACTTC
CDR3: CSVEFEGNIQYF

D: -
V: TRBV29-1
size: many
J: TRBJ2-2
DNA: TGCAGCGCCTCACAGGGTACCGGGGAGCTGTTTTTT
CDR3: CSASQGTGELFF

D: TRBD2
V: TRBV18
size: -
J: TRBJ2-7
DNA: TGTGCCAGCTCACCACTTGAACCGGGACTAGCGGGAGGCCAGTACTTC
CDR3: CASSPLEPGLAGGQYF

D: TRBD1
V: TRBV29-1
size: -
J: TRBJ1-2
DNA: TGCAGCGTTGCCCCGGGACAGGGAGGTGGCGGCTACACCTTC
CDR3: CSVAPGQGGGGYTF

D: TRBD2
V: TRBV20-1
size: few
J: TRBJ2-5
DNA: TGCAGTGCTAGAGACCCCTCGGCGGGGGGGACCCAGTACTTC
CDR3: CSARDPSAGGTQYF

D: -
V: TRBV7-2
size: -
J: TRBJ2-3
DNA: TGTGCCAGCAGCTTGGGGACTCTCCGGCCCACAGATACGCAGTATTTT
CDR3: CASSLGTLRPTDTQYF

D: -
V: TRBV5-1
size: -
J: TRBJ2-7
DNA: TGCGCCAGCAGCTTGCCCTCACGAGAGCAGTACTTC
CDR3: CASSLPSREQYF

D: TRBD1
V: TRBV20-1
size: -
J: TRBJ1-6
DNA: TGCAGTGCTAGACGGGACAGCCTTCAAAATTCACCCCTCCACTTT
CDR3: CSARRDSLQNSPLHF